This T cell receptor (beta chain) derives from a study of graft-versus-host responses after intestinal transplantation. Study at large: Transplants given to recipients were multivisceral, liver-intestinal, or isolated intestinal. Every recipient had anti-thymocyte globulin induction and around 3 years of tacrolimus plus steroids. Study-level findings and limits: There were GvH clones found in recipient marrow, and some of them appeared first in ileum or blood.

Generated by immunoSEQ multiplex PCR, the TCRdb table keeps only in-frame clones and is missing some. Of 75,000 to 100,000 clones in the sample, around 90% are singletons; the top ten hold 15% to 20%. As to this clone: Its antigen is not known.

The CDR3 covers 14 residues. The germline V gene has CDR1 SGDLS and CDR2 YYNGEE. With 1 base removed from V and 7 bases from J, the gap between germline ends came to 14 bases. The chain uses TRBV9 and TRBJ1-1, with D possibly matching TRBD1 (5 bases). This sample comprised PBMCs, obtained about 450 days after intestinal transplant. The sequence came from a human patient who received an intestinal transplant, so some T cells may come from the graft donor. The CDR3 protein is CASSVSVGDLEAFF. The CDR3 coding sequence is TGTGCCAGCAGCGTAAGTGTGGGGGACCTTGAAGCTTTCTTT.